This T cell receptor beta chain was sequenced in a study of CDR3 diversity in severe acne. V gave up 0 bases and J gave up 7 bases, with 16 bases separating them. CDR3 length: 14 amino acids. Germline-derived CDR1 and CDR2 are DFQATT and SNEGSKA (reference sequence). Each CDR3 protein gets one entry after TCRdb re-called the PCR reads with MiXCR. The sample records 84,000 or so distinct CDR3 sequences, 45% to 55% being singletons. The material sequenced was blood. The gene calls are TRBV20-1 and TRBJ2-7; possible D gene TRBD2, 5 bases. The sequence was collected from a male donor in good health, serving as a control. CDR3: CSARDTGKGDEQYF. The CDR3 DNA follows: TGCAGTGCTAGAGATACGGGGAAGGGTGATGAGCAGTACTTC.